This T cell receptor (beta chain) was sequenced during a study of CD4 T cells in relation to SARS-CoV-2 and coronaviruses. Looking at the study overall: Controls used an HIV-1 Nef peptide pool or no peptide. Study-level results: Around 60% of donors had memory CD4+ clonotypes crossrecognizing SARS-CoV-2 and common cold coronavirus spike.

Trimming left V 2 bases short and J 6 bases short, with 8 bases between. CDR3 length equals 13 residues. CDR1 is SGHTA, CDR2 FQGNSA, per germline. Unexposed donor CD4+ T cells date from about 2011-2018, before the COVID-19 pandemic. Isolation of CD4+ T cells took place after around 11 days in culture. As cell numbers allowed, unexposed-donor CD4+ T cells faced SARS-CoV-2 S/N and four cold-coronavirus spikes. Half the medium was replaced with IL-2 medium on days 3 and 7. Clones were sequenced by immunoSEQ multiplex PCR, and TCRdb holds only the in-frame ones, with some missing. The sample carries roughly 20,000 clones, roughly 69% recorded once. With respect to this clone: Its target is unknown.

The chain couples TRBV7-2 to TRBJ2-1; no clear D gene. The sequence was collected from a human donor in good health. The sequenced sample consisted of CD4+ T cells from PBMCs, cultured in vitro. DNA of the CDR3: TGTGCCAGCAGCTTAATGTGGCCCAATGAGCAGTTCTTC. Translating it yields CASSLMWPNEQFF.